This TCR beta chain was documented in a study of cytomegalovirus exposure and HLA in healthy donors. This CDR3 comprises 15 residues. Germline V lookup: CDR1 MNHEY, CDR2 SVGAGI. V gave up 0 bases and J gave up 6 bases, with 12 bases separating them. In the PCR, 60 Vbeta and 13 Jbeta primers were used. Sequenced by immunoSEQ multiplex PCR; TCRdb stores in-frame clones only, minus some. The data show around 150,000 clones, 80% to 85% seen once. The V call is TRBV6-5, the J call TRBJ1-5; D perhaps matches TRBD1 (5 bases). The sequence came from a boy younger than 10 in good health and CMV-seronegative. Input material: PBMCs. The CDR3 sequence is CASSYSGQGGQPQHF. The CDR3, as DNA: TGTGCCAGCAGTTACTCGGGGCAGGGAGGTCAGCCCCAGCATTTT.